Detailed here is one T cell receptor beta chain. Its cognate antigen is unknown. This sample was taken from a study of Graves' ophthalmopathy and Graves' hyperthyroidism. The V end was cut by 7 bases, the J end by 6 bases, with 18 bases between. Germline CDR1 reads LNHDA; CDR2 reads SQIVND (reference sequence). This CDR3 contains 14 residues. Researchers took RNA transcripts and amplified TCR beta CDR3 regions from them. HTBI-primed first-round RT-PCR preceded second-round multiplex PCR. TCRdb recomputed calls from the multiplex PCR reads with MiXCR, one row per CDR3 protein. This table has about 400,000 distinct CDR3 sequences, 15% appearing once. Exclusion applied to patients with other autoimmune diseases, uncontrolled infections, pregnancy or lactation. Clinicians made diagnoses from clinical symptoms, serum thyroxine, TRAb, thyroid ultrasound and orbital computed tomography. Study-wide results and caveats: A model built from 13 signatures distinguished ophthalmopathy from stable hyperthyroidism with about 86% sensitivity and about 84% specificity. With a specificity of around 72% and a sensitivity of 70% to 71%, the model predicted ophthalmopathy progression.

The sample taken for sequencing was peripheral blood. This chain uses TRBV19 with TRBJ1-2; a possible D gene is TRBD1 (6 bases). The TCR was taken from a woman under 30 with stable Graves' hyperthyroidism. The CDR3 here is CASTSRGAADGYTF. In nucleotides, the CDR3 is TGTGCCAGTACCTCGCGGGGGGCAGCCGATGGCTACACCTTC.